This is a list of T cell receptor beta chains from one sample in a study of T-cell memory formation after mild COVID-19. Each CDR3 protein is one row after TCRdb ran MiXCR on the 5' RACE reads. The sample carries 120,000 or so distinct CDR3 sequences, approximately 6.3% recorded once. Specimen: PBMCs or a T cell subset sorted from them (not recorded which). The receptor source for this set is an adult woman who had mild COVID-19 (a few samples of this study predate the infection). Cell type and time point are not known. The CDR3 runs from the conserved cysteine through the conserved F or W. Fields, in order: D gene, clone size, J gene, V gene, CDR3 DNA, CDR3 protein. A D gene is named only where the DNA matches it firmly. For some rows the clone size is stated as once, few or many, or as a class when expanded; others skip it.

- | - | TRBJ2-2 | TRBV6-6 | TGTGCCAGCAGGGATTCTATGGGGGGAGTGGGCACCGGGGAGCTGTTTTTT | CASRDSMGGVGTGELFF
- | few | TRBJ2-1 | TRBV25-1 | TGTGCCAGCAGTGATACGGAGACCTCCTACAATGAGCAGTTCTTC | CASSDTETSYNEQFF
- | many | TRBJ2-7 | TRBV29-1 | TGCAGCGTTTCACAGGGACTCATTTACGAGCAGTACTTC | CSVSQGLIYEQYF
- | many | TRBJ2-5 | TRBV6-2/TRBV6-3 | TGTGCCAGCAGCCGCAGGCGCGAGACCCAGTACTTC | CASSRRRETQYF
- | - | TRBJ2-5 | TRBV5-1 | TGCGCCAGCAGCTTGCATTACAGCCTCCAAGAGACCCAGTACTTC | CASSLHYSLQETQYF
TRBD1 | - | TRBJ1-1 | TRBV9 | TGTGCCAGCAGCCCCAGGGCAGGGGGCACTGAAGCTTTCTTT | CASSPRAGGTEAFF
- | - | TRBJ2-2 | TRBV6-5 | TGTGCCAGCAGTTACCACACCGGGGAGCTGTTTTTT | CASSYHTGELFF
TRBD2 | many | TRBJ2-3 | TRBV7-8 | TGTGCCAGCAGCCCTGGGACTAGCGGGTGGACAGATACGCAGTATTTT | CASSPGTSGWTDTQYF
- | few | TRBJ2-3 | TRBV19 | TGTGCCAGTAACTCCAGGGGCACAGATACGCAGTATTTT | CASNSRGTDTQYF
- | - | TRBJ2-1 | TRBV6-2/TRBV6-3 | TGTGCCAGCAGATCGGGACCGGCCTACAATGAGCAGTTCTTC | CASRSGPAYNEQFF
TRBD2 | - | TRBJ2-3 | TRBV24-1 | TGTGCCACCAGCGCCCTTGGGAGAGCGGGGAGCCATACGCAGTATTTT | CATSALGRAGSHTQYF
TRBD1 | many | TRBJ1-1 | TRBV29-1 | TGCAGCGTAACGGGACAGGGGACGAACACTGAAGCTTTCTTT | CSVTGQGTNTEAFF
TRBD1 | many | TRBJ1-1 | TRBV20-1 | TGCAGTGCTAGAAACCCGACAGGGATGGTAGCTTTCTTT | CSARNPTGMVAFF
- | many | TRBJ1-5 | TRBV28 | TGTGCCAGCAGATTATACCGGGACATTTATCAGCCCCAGCATTTT | CASRLYRDIYQPQHF
- | many | TRBJ2-3 | TRBV9 | TGTGCCAGCAGCACCGACGAGGGGCGCACAGATACGCAGTATTTT | CASSTDEGRTDTQYF